This record concerns one TCR beta chain sequence. The data are from a study of CD8+ T cells in alopecia areata. Germline values: CDR1 SNHLY, CDR2 FYNNEI. CDR3 length: 15 amino acids. Unmatched junction bases numbered 8, after V lost 4 bases and J lost 4 bases. Extracted RNA was reverse transcribed into cDNA, the sequencing template. Clones were sequenced by immunoSEQ multiplex PCR, and TCRdb holds only the in-frame ones, with some missing. Of 200,000 to 250,000 clones in the sample, about 68% were seen once. The rearrangement links TRBV2 to TRBJ1-2, with 8 bases fitting TRBD1. Sequenced here: CD4+ T cells sorted from blood, sampled at week 0. The source is a human donor with alopecia areata. This chain's CDR3 is CASSVETGVAYGYTF. CDR3 DNA sequence: TGTGCCAGCAGTGTAGAGACAGGGGTGGCCTATGGCTACACCTTC.